These 27 T cell receptor beta chains were all obtained from the same sample, sequenced in a study of T cell clonality in common variable immunodeficiency. Libraries were prepared by immunoSEQ multiplex PCR; TCRdb keeps only in-frame clonotypes and omits some of them. Altogether 40,000 or so clones were found in the sample, and no singletons occur. Sequencing was performed on peripheral blood mononuclear cells. The receptors shown here come from a person between 18 and 75 years old in good health.

This clone was recorded at least ten times. The read gets to within 3 residues of the CDR3 end, and the germline J gene fills in the rest. The chain employs TRBV20-1 and TRBJ2-4; TRBD2 aligns across 10 bases. The germline gives CDR1 DFQATT, CDR2 SNEGSKA (reference sequence). J lost 7 bases, V lost 3 bases, and 6 bases had no gene match. The CDR3 sequence is 14 residues long. CDR3 sequence reads: CSASTGTSVNIQYF. The part of the CDR3 DNA that was read is TGCAGTGCTAGTACCGGGACTAGCGTTAACATT.

With regard to this clone: Coverage ceases 3 residues before the CDR3 finishes, and the germline J gene fills in the end. V is TRBV7-2 and J is TRBJ1-2; D call uncertain. The CDR3 length is 14 residues. Looked up from germline, CDR1 is SGHTA and CDR2 is FQGNSA. CDR3 DNA (partial): TGTGCCAGCAGTCCTAGCGGGAGAGTTTCGGAC. The encoded protein is CASSPSGRVSD. The full-length CDR3 reads as CASSPSGRVSDYTF.

The sample holds many counts of this clone. The observed sequence ends 3 residues before the CDR3 terminus, with the missing tail filled in from the germline J gene. The V call is TRBV20-1, the J call TRBJ2-5; the match to TRBD2 covers 10 bases. Per the germline V gene, CDR1 is DFQATT and CDR2 is SNEGSKA (reference sequence). The V gene end was trimmed by 6 bases and the J gene end by 1 base; junction bases not matched to a gene: 14. CDR3 length: 17 residues. The part of the CDR3 DNA that was read is TGCAGTGCCGGAGCGAGCGGGAGGGGTTCGCGCCAAGAGACC. It translates to CSAGASGRGSRQET. Given in full, the CDR3 is CSAGASGRGSRQETQYF.

This clone was detected ten times or more. The read ends 3 residues before the CDR3 terminus; that terminus is restored from the germline J gene. This chain links TRBV20-1 with TRBJ1-2, with D tentatively TRBD1 (6 bases). V shed 6 bases and J shed 3 bases, with 17 bases lying between them. Germline lookup yields CDR1 DFQATT and CDR2 SNEGSKA (reference sequence). This CDR3 is 14 amino acids long. CDR3 bases read: TGCAGTGCGACCTTCGTCAGGGGTTACTATGGC. The encoded protein is CSATFVRGYYG. The CDR3 as a whole reads CSATFVRGYYGYTF.

This clone was seen at least ten times. With the read ending 3 residues before the CDR3 end, the germline J gene is used to fill in that end. This rearrangement joins TRBV20-1 to TRBJ2-1, with TRBD2 matching 8 bases. Unmatched junction bases numbered 10, after V lost 6 bases and J lost 6 bases. The CDR3 is 14 residues long. Germline-derived CDR1 and CDR2 are DFQATT and SNEGSKA (reference sequence). The part of the CDR3 DNA that was read is TGCAGTGCGCCGTCGGCTAGCGGGTCCAATGAG. Translation: CSAPSASGSNE. The whole CDR3 protein reads CSAPSASGSNEQFF.

This clone has ten or more counts. With the read ending 3 residues before the CDR3 end, the germline J gene is used to fill in that end. The chain uses TRBV20-1 and TRBJ2-3, with TRBD2 identical over 11 bases. This CDR3 has 18 residues. J gave up 3 bases and V 6 bases, and 17 bases lay outside the gene matches. Per germline, CDR1 DFQATT and CDR2 SNEGSKA (reference sequence). The CDR3 DNA, read in part, is TGCAGTGCCCAGTTACTAGCGGGAGCACGATCCCCGACAGATACG. The encoded protein is CSAQLLAGARSPTDT. The entire CDR3 protein is CSAQLLAGARSPTDTQYF.

This clone appeared many times. The read gets to within 3 residues of the CDR3 end, and the germline J gene fills in the rest. V usage is TRBV5-6 and J usage is TRBJ2-2; D is uncertain. The CDR3 contains 12 residues. CDR1 and CDR2 (germline): SGHDT, YYEEEE. Trimming shortened V by 2 bases and J by 5 bases, and 4 bases separated the two germline ends. This CDR3 is CASSFGTGELFF. The part of the CDR3 DNA that was read is TGTGCCAGCAGCTTCGGGACCGGGGAG.

The CDR3 spells CAWTPGLAAYQETQYF. The CDR3 DNA, read in part, is TGTGCCTGGACTCCAGGGTTGGCCGCGTACCAAGAGACG. The rearrangement links TRBV30 to TRBJ2-3, with a tentative D call TRBD1 (5 bases). The read gets to within 3 residues of the CDR3 end, and the germline J gene fills in the rest. In germline, CDR1 is GTSNPN, CDR2 SVGIG (reference sequence). The CDR3 length is 16 residues.

This clone has ten or more counts. The read ends 3 residues shy of where the CDR3 ends; the end is completed using the germline J gene. This sequence joins TRBV7-2 and TRBJ2-2; D remains unclear. V lost 3 bases to trimming and J lost 7 bases, with 6 bases between them. CDR3 size: 12 residues. Germline values: CDR1 SGHTA, CDR2 FQGNSA. The CDR3 bases that were read are TGTGCCAGCAGCTTTATTTTCGGGGAG. It is translated as CASSFIFGE. The entire CDR3 is CASSFIFGELFF.

This clone was detected only a few times. Read sequence stops 3 residues before the CDR3 end, and the germline J gene provides the missing end. J is TRBJ1-3 and V is TRBV18, with D tentatively TRBD1 (6 bases). Germline CDR1 is KGHSH and CDR2 is LQKENI. V gave up 5 bases and J gave up 0 bases, with 17 bases separating them. The CDR3 has 17 amino acids. The CDR3 reads CASSARDTLSSGNTIYF. CDR3 DNA (partial): TGTGCCAGCTCAGCGAGGGACACTCTGAGCTCTGGAAACACC. The full variable domain, in which reference TRBV18 and TRBJ1-3 provide the parts outside the CDR3, is NAGVMQNPRHLVRRRGQEARLRCSPMKGHSHVYWYRQLPEEGLKFMVYLQKENIIDESGMPKERFSAEFPKEGPSILRIQQVVRGDSAAYFCASSARDTLSSGNTIYFGEGSWLTVV.

This clone was found many times. The missing CDR3 end, 3 residues past where the read stops, is filled in from the germline J gene. V gene TRBV15 combines with J gene TRBJ2-7, with D unresolved. This CDR3 contains 15 residues. The V end was cut by 1 base, the J end by 2 bases, with 12 bases between. CDR1 and CDR2 (germline): LNHNV, YYDKDF (reference sequence). CDR3 DNA, as far as it was read: TGTGCCACCAGCAGAGTACACACCTCACCCTACGAG. It codes for CATSRVHTSPYE. The whole CDR3 protein reads CATSRVHTSPYEQYF.

This clone has ten or more counts. The CDR3 is cut off 3 residues early in the read; its end comes from the germline J gene. The V and J genes are TRBV6-2 or TRBV6-3 and TRBJ2-7; D not resolved. From germline, CDR1 is MNHEY and CDR2 SVGEGT. The CDR3 is 14 residues long. V gave up 0 bases and J gave up 5 bases, with 11 bases separating them. This CDR3 reads CASSYSASSDEQYF. The sequenced CDR3 bases are TGTGCCAGCAGTTACTCGGCTAGTTCTGACGAG.

This clone was picked up many times. The missing CDR3 end, 3 residues past where the read stops, is filled in from the germline J gene. The chain uses TRBV7-9 and TRBJ2-7; 9 bases are a match to TRBD1. CDR3 size: 12 residues. Germline CDR1 and CDR2: SEHNR and FQNEAQ (reference sequence). The DNA read from the CDR3 is TGTGCTGGGGGACAGGGAAACTACGAG. Its translation is CAGGQGNYE. In full, the CDR3 is CAGGQGNYEQYF.

This clone was detected many times. The read stops 3 residues short of the end of the CDR3; the missing end is completed from the germline J gene. The rearrangement uses TRBV19 and TRBJ2-7; 8 bases fit TRBD2. V was clipped by 6 bases and J by 2 bases; unmatched bases: 9. The CDR3 sequence is 15 residues long. In germline, CDR1 is LNHDA, CDR2 SQIVND (reference sequence). CDR3 region: CASRDIAGTPYEQYF. The part of the CDR3 DNA that was read is TGTGCCAGTAGAGATATAGCGGGAACCCCCTACGAG.

This clone appeared many times. The missing CDR3 end, 3 residues past where the read stops, is filled in from the germline J gene. The rearrangement uses TRBV6-1 and TRBJ1-5; no reliable D call. Trimming shortened V by 4 bases and J by 0 bases, and 10 bases separated the two germline ends. The CDR3 sequence is 15 residues long. CDR1 and CDR2 from the germline V gene are MNHNS and SASEGT. Incomplete CDR3 DNA: TGTGCCAGCAGTGCCCACAGAGATAGCAATCAGCCC. The encoded protein is CASSAHRDSNQP. The whole CDR3 sequence is CASSAHRDSNQPQHF.

The table lists this clone with many counts. The read is 3 residues too short to cover the CDR3 end, so that end is filled in from the germline J gene. V is TRBV20-1 and J is TRBJ1-2; maybe TRBD1 (6 bases). Germline V CDR1 and CDR2: DFQATT, SNEGSKA (reference sequence). V dropped 1 base and J dropped 5 bases, with 11 bases sitting between them. This CDR3 spans 13 amino acids. CDR3 amino acids: CSARVGTIYGYTF. CDR3 DNA, as far as it was read: TGCAGTGCTAGAGTCGGGACAATTTATGGC.

This clone was counted at least ten times. The read comes to an end 3 residues before the CDR3 does, leaving the germline J gene to fill in the end. The chain is built from TRBV28 and TRBJ2-7; TRBD2 is a possible D gene (5 bases). The CDR3 runs to 15 residues. CDR1 is MDHEN, CDR2 SYDVKM, per germline. V lost 1 base, J lost 4 bases, and 14 bases lay in between. CDR3 DNA (partial): TGTGCCAGCAGTTTATTATTGGCCTCGGGGTACGAG. It yields the protein CASSLLLASGYE. The complete CDR3 sequence is CASSLLLASGYEQYF. Supplemented by reference TRBV28 and TRBJ2-7, the full variable domain reads DVKVTQSSRYLVKRTGEKVFLECVQDMDHENMFWYRQDPGLGLRLIYFSYDVKMKEKGDIPEGYSVSREKKERFSLILESASTNQTSMYLCASSLLLASGYEQYFGPGTRLTVT.

This clone showed up many times. Coverage ceases 3 residues before the CDR3 finishes, and the germline J gene fills in the end. V and J are TRBV19 and TRBJ2-2, with no clear D. Germline values: CDR1 LNHDA, CDR2 SQIVND (reference sequence). V lost 3 bases, J lost 0 bases, and 11 bases lay in between. The CDR3 length is 16 residues. CDR3 loop: CASSILSQSNTGELFF. The sequenced part of the CDR3 DNA is TGTGCCAGTAGTATTTTGTCACAGTCGAACACCGGGGAG.

This clone occurred many times. The read gets to within 3 residues of the CDR3 end, and the germline J gene fills in the rest. This rearrangement joins TRBV5-4 to TRBJ1-4, with D tentatively TRBD1 (6 bases). The germline CDR1 and CDR2 sequences are SGHNT and YYREEE (reference sequence). The ends were cut back, 1 base at V and 7 bases at J, with 11 bases in the middle. This CDR3 contains 14 residues. Partial CDR3 DNA: TGTGCCAGCAGCTTGATGGGGGCGGTTGAAAAA. Its translation is CASSLMGAVEK. The CDR3 as a whole reads CASSLMGAVEKLFF.

This clone was recorded at least ten times. Read sequence stops 3 residues before the CDR3 end, and the germline J gene provides the missing end. The rearrangement links TRBV19 to TRBJ2-2; 8 nucleotides agree with TRBD1. The CDR3 length is 16 residues. With V trimmed by 7 bases and J by 0 bases, 7 bases remained unmatched. The V gene's germline CDR1 is LNHDA and CDR2 SQIVND (reference sequence). CDR3 residues: CASNDGQGPNTGELFF. CDR3 DNA, as far as it was read: TGTGCCAGTAACGACGGACAGGGTCCGAACACCGGGGAG.

Ten or more counts support this clone. The CDR3 end lies 3 residues beyond the end of the read and is filled in from the germline J gene. The gene calls are TRBV18 and TRBJ1-1; weak D call: TRBD1 (5 bases). Trimming took 8 bases from V and 2 from J, leaving 12 bases between them. Germline V lookup: CDR1 KGHSH, CDR2 LQKENI. This CDR3 contains 13 residues. CDR3 in amino acids: CASRQQVNTEAFF. CDR3 bases read: TGTGCCAGCCGCCAACAGGTTAACACTGAA.

The table lists this clone with many counts. The missing CDR3 end, 3 residues past where the read stops, is filled in from the germline J gene. The chain is built from TRBV7-2 and TRBJ2-5; 9 bases match TRBD2. The length of the CDR3 is 14 residues. J was trimmed by 3 bases and V by 3 bases; bases with no gene match: 2. The germline V gene encodes CDR1 SGHTA and CDR2 FQGNSA. This CDR3 reads CASSFLAGKETQYF. The sequenced CDR3 bases are TGTGCCAGCAGCTTTCTAGCGGGAAAAGAGACC.

As concerns this clone: The sequence runs out 3 residues before the end of the CDR3; the remainder is reconstructed from the germline J gene. This chain joins TRBV6-2 or TRBV6-3 and TRBJ1-2; unclear D gene. The CDR3 length is 14 residues. CDR1 MNHEY and CDR2 SVGEGT come from the germline V gene. This CDR3 is CASSYSSLAADYTF. The covered CDR3 bases are TGTGCCAGCAGTTACTCGTCACTAGCGGCTGAC.

In this sample, this clone turned up many times. CDR3 DNA (partial): TGTGCCACCAGCAAAGACAGGGCCCCAGGGGAAAAA. This translates into CATSKDRAPGEK. The whole CDR3 protein is CATSKDRAPGEKLFF. The V gene is TRBV15, the J gene TRBJ1-4, with TRBD1 matching over 7 bases. The read ends 3 residues before the CDR3 terminus; that terminus is restored from the germline J gene. V gave up 4 bases and J gave up 8 bases; unmatched junction bases: 10. The CDR3 loop spans 15 amino acids. Germline CDR1 LNHNV, CDR2 YYDKDF (reference sequence).

This clone was seen ten or more times. The read is 3 residues too short to cover the CDR3 end, so that end is filled in from the germline J gene. The J gene is TRBJ1-1, the V gene TRBV20-1, with D tentatively TRBD1 (6 bases). The CDR3 is made up of 15 amino acids. V was clipped by 3 bases and J by 0 bases, with 14 bases between them. The V gene's germline CDR1 is DFQATT and CDR2 SNEGSKA (reference sequence). CDR3 sequence: CSASLGQLLNTEAFF. CDR3 DNA, as far as it was read: TGCAGTGCTAGTCTGGGACAACTCCTGAACACTGAA.

The sample holds many counts of this clone. The CDR3 end is not reached by the read, which stops 3 residues before it; the germline J gene fills it in. This rearrangement joins TRBV19 to TRBJ1-2; the match to TRBD1 covers 8 bases. Germline CDR1 reads LNHDA; CDR2 reads SQIVND (reference sequence). The CDR3 totals 13 residues. V was pared by 7 bases and J by 7 bases, with 8 bases of the junction left unmatched. The CDR3 is CASTPTDRAGYTF. The covered CDR3 bases are TGTGCCAGTACCCCGACGGACAGGGCTGGC. The complete variable domain, with remaining parts taken from reference TRBV19 and TRBJ1-2, reads DGGITQSPKYLFRKEGQNVTLSCEQNLNHDAMYWYRQDPGQGLRLIYYSQIVNDFQKGDIAEGYSVSREKKESFPLTVTSAQKNPTAFYLCASTPTDRAGYTFGSGTRLTVV.

This clone appeared many times. The CDR3 end is not reached by the read, which stops 3 residues before it; the germline J gene fills it in. V gene TRBV20-1 combines with J gene TRBJ2-2; maybe TRBD1 (6 bases). The CDR3 totals 12 residues. Per the germline V gene, CDR1 is DFQATT and CDR2 is SNEGSKA (reference sequence). Here the CDR3 reads CSASRDIEKLFF. The sequenced part of the CDR3 DNA is TGCAGTGCTAGTAGGGACATTGAAAAG.